Shown below are 13 T cell receptor beta chains from a single sample sequenced in a study of blood T cell repertoires in COVID-19. The method was immunoSEQ multiplex PCR; TCRdb's version includes in-frame clones alone and lacks a portion of them. This table holds 30,000 to 35,000 clones, more than 75% found once. Sequencing input: peripheral blood. These receptors were collected from a man older than 75 with active or convalescent COVID-19.

This chain uses TRBV10-3 with TRBJ1-2; 7 nucleotides agree with TRBD1. Per germline, CDR1 ENHRY and CDR2 SYGVKD. Losses at the gene ends were 5 bases for V and 8 bases for J; bases not matched to a gene: 8. The CDR3 is made up of 13 amino acids. CDR3 sequence reads: CAISPDRAGGYTF. As DNA, the CDR3 is TGTGCCATCAGTCCTGACAGGGCGGGCGGCTACACCTTC.

V and J are TRBV5-1 and TRBJ2-6, with D perhaps matching TRBD2 (5 bases). Germline V gene data show CDR1 as SGHRS and CDR2 as YFSETQ. The CDR3 covers 14 residues. V was trimmed by 6 bases and J by 2 bases, leaving 9 bases between them. CDR3 region: CASNPGTGANVLTF. Written as DNA, the CDR3 is TGCGCCAGCAATCCCGGGACTGGGGCCAACGTCCTGACTTTC. The variable domain in full, with the rest retrieved from reference TRBV5-1 and TRBJ2-6, is KAGVTQTPRYLIKTRGQQVTLSCSPISGHRSVSWYQQTPGQGLQFLFEYFSETQRNKGNFPGRFSGRQFSNSRSEMNVSTLELGDSALYLCASNPGTGANVLTFGAGSRLTVL.

The chain uses TRBV7-9 and TRBJ2-7; 10 bases line up with TRBD1. The germline V gene has CDR1 SEHNR and CDR2 FQNEAQ (reference sequence). The V segment lost 5 bases and the J segment 4 bases; nucleotides outside the gene matches: 2. There are 13 residues in the CDR3. The CDR3 protein is CASSRDRGYEQYF. In nucleotides, the CDR3 is TGTGCCAGCAGCCGGGACAGGGGTTACGAGCAGTACTTC.

The chain has TRBV28 and TRBJ1-6; D call uncertain. With 2 bases removed from V and 0 bases from J, the gap between germline ends came to 11 bases. CDR1 and CDR2 (germline): MDHEN, SYDVKM. The CDR3 is made up of 17 amino acids. The DNA for the CDR3 is TGTGCCAGCAGTTTAGTGGGTCCTAGCTCCTATAATTCACCCCTCCACTTT. Encoded protein: CASSLVGPSSYNSPLHF. Filled out from reference TRBV28 and TRBJ1-6, the complete variable domain reads DVKVTQSSRYLVKRTGEKVFLECVQDMDHENMFWYRQDPGLGLRLIYFSYDVKMKEKGDIPEGYSVSREKKERFSLILESASTNQTSMYLCASSLVGPSSYNSPLHFGNGTRLTVT.

The chain combines TRBV5-1 with TRBJ1-1; possibly TRBD1 for D (5 bases). Trimming cost V 0 bases and J 6 bases, with 15 bases left between them. Germline V gives CDR1 SGHRS, CDR2 YFSETQ. The CDR3 runs 15 residues. Written as DNA, the CDR3 is TGCGCCAGCAGCTTGGCCGGGCAGGGCATACCTGAAGCTTTCTTT. It yields the protein CASSLAGQGIPEAFF.

The chain has TRBV28 and TRBJ1-4; 9 bases map to TRBD1. J gave up 8 bases and V 8 bases, and 9 bases lay outside the gene matches. The germline V gene encodes CDR1 MDHEN and CDR2 SYDVKM. The CDR3 extends over 14 amino acids. The CDR3 bases are TGTGCCAGCGGACCGACAGGGGGGAGGGAAAAACTGTTTTTT. It specifies CASGPTGGREKLFF. Looking up the rest from reference TRBV28 and TRBJ1-4 gives the full variable domain: DVKVTQSSRYLVKRTGEKVFLECVQDMDHENMFWYRQDPGLGLRLIYFSYDVKMKEKGDIPEGYSVSREKKERFSLILESASTNQTSMYLCASGPTGGREKLFFGSGTQLSVL.

The J gene is TRBJ2-7, the V gene TRBV4-1, with TRBD1 identical over 8 bases. Germline loops: CDR1 MGHRA, CDR2 YSYEKL. The CDR3 spans 14 residues. The V gene end was trimmed by 2 bases and the J gene end by 6 bases; junction bases not matched to a gene: 6. CDR3: CASSQKTGASEQYF. The CDR3 DNA reads as TGCGCCAGCAGCCAAAAGACAGGGGCGTCCGAGCAGTACTTC.

V gene TRBV11-2 combines with J gene TRBJ2-2; 9 bases are shared with TRBD1. The CDR3 totals 17 residues. Germline trimming cut 1 base from V and 1 base from J; bases unmatched to any gene: 4. Per the germline V gene, CDR1 is SGHAT and CDR2 is FQNNGV. The CDR3 DNA follows: TGTGCCAGCAGCTTAGTACCGGGACAGGGGAACACCGGGGAGCTGTTTTTT. Protein: CASSLVPGQGNTGELFF.

The chain employs TRBV30 and TRBJ2-1; 8 positions agree with TRBD2. V lost 0 bases and J lost 7; bases outside the gene matches: 8. CDR1 and CDR2 from the germline V gene are GTSNPN and SVGIG (reference sequence). The CDR3 is 15 amino acids. The CDR3 protein is CAWSVSQRETNEQFF. The CDR3 bases are TGTGCCTGGAGTGTAAGTCAGCGGGAGACAAATGAGCAGTTCTTC.

CDR3 in DNA: TGTGCCAGCAGCTCCTCTGAGGGCTATGGCTACACCTTC. As protein: CASSSSEGYGYTF. J is TRBJ1-2 and V is TRBV11-3; D unresolved. The CDR3 spans 13 residues. Trimming took 4 bases from V and 4 from J, leaving 10 bases between them. Germline assignment: CDR1 SGHNT and CDR2 YENEEA.

V is TRBV6-5 and J is TRBJ1-1; D may be TRBD1 (6 bases). The CDR3 loop spans 10 amino acids. CDR1 is MNHEY and CDR2 is SVGAGI in the germline V gene. Trimming stripped 7 bases from V and 7 bases from J, with 7 bases between. CDR3 in DNA: TGTGCCAGCATAGGGGGTGAAGCTTTCTTT. It translates to CASIGGEAFF.

This chain uses TRBV4-3 with TRBJ2-1; D is possibly TRBD2 (5 bases). CDR3 size: 15 residues. Germline lookup yields CDR1 LGHNA and CDR2 YSLEER. V gave up 0 bases and J gave up 9 bases, with 15 bases separating them. The CDR3 is CASSQDLTPGIEQFF. The DNA of the CDR3 is TGCGCCAGCAGCCAAGATCTTACCCCCGGGATTGAGCAGTTCTTC.

The gene calls are TRBV29-1 and TRBJ2-7, with 7 nucleotides matching TRBD1. Germline loops: CDR1 SQVTM, CDR2 ANQGSEA. The V gene end was trimmed by 6 bases and the J gene end by 2 bases; junction bases not matched to a gene: 7. This CDR3 has 13 residues. As DNA, the CDR3 is TGCAGCGTCCACAGGGGATACCCCTACGAGCAGTACTTC. This translates into CSVHRGYPYEQYF.